These 28 T cell receptor beta chains originate from one sample sequenced in a study of blood T cell repertoires in COVID-19. Clones were sequenced by immunoSEQ multiplex PCR, and TCRdb holds only the in-frame ones, with some missing. The sample gives about 63,000 clones, 70% to 90% of which show up once; 3% to 4.5% is in the top ten. The sequenced material came from PBMCs or T cells enriched from blood (not recorded which). The receptors stem from a woman in her forties with acute COVID-19.

The chain combines TRBV7-3 with TRBJ2-1; D is undetermined. This CDR3 comprises 14 residues. The ends were cut back, 5 bases at V and 2 bases at J, with 10 bases in the middle. Per germline, CDR1 SGHTA and CDR2 FQGTGA. CDR3 residues: CASSPRSPYNEQFF. The CDR3 bases are TGTGCCAGCAGCCCTAGGAGTCCCTACAATGAGCAGTTCTTC.

The rearrangement joins TRBV6-2 or TRBV6-3 to TRBJ2-2; 7 bases line up with TRBD1. After removal of 4 bases from V and 1 base from J, the junction contained 3 bases not matched to a gene. The germline V gene encodes CDR1 MNHEY and CDR2 SVGEGT. The CDR3 is made up of 15 amino acids. In nucleotides, the CDR3 is TGTGCCAGCAGTTTTCAGGGGGTGAACACCGGGGAGCTGTTTTTT. It specifies CASSFQGVNTGELFF.

This clone was observed a few times. CDR3 sequence: CSVVGTGEGEQYF. The DNA for the CDR3 is TGCAGCGTTGTCGGGACAGGGGAAGGCGAGCAGTACTTC. This chain connects TRBV29-1 to TRBJ2-7; 10 nucleotides agree with TRBD1. Losses at the gene ends were 4 bases for V and 6 bases for J; bases not matched to a gene: 6. Germline-derived CDR1 and CDR2 are SQVTM and ANQGSEA. This CDR3 comprises 13 residues.

The chain combines TRBV7-8 with TRBJ2-1; D call uncertain. The CDR3 loop spans 15 amino acids. The V end was cut by 4 bases, the J end by 0 bases, with 10 bases between. The germline gives CDR1 SGHVS, CDR2 FQNEAQ. The CDR3 bases are TGTGCCAGCAGCTCCGACCGGAGCTCCTACAATGAGCAGTTCTTC. Protein sequence: CASSSDRSSYNEQFF.

The chain employs TRBV7-2 and TRBJ2-2; D remains unclear. The CDR3 runs 13 residues. V lost 5 bases and J lost 2, with 6 bases in between. From germline, CDR1 is SGHTA and CDR2 FQGNSA. CDR3 amino acids: CASSPRNTGELFF. The CDR3, as DNA: TGTGCCAGCAGCCCGAGAAACACCGGGGAGCTGTTTTTT. Together with reference TRBV7-2 and TRBJ2-2, the CDR3 gives the full variable domain: GAGVSQSPSNKVTEKGKDVELRCDPISGHTALYWYRQSLGQGLEFLIYFQGNSAPDKSGLPSDRFSAERTGGSVSTLTIQRTQQEDSAVYLCASSPRNTGELFFGEGSRLTVL.

This clone has only one observation. The genes are TRBV2 and TRBJ2-1, with D perhaps matching TRBD1 (5 bases). This CDR3 comprises 16 residues. CDR1 is SNHLY, CDR2 FYNNEI, per germline. Trimming pared 9 bases from V and 9 bases from J, leaving 27 bases between. The CDR3 here is CARRPDSDSRYGEQFF. CDR3 DNA: TGTGCCAGAAGGCCAGATTCAGACAGCAGATATGGTGAGCAGTTCTTC.

This clone was picked up a small number of times. The chain has TRBV11-2 and TRBJ1-1; the D gene is possibly TRBD1 (5 bases). This CDR3 has 15 amino acids. Trimming removed 1 base at V and 3 bases at J, with 12 bases between. The V gene's germline CDR1 is SGHAT and CDR2 FQNNGV. The CDR3 coding sequence is TGTGCCAGCAGCTTAGGGTCAGGGTACCACACTGAAGCTTTCTTT. Translation gives CASSLGSGYHTEAFF.

This chain uses TRBV28 with TRBJ1-3, with 7 bases identical to TRBD1. This CDR3 has 14 amino acids. Germline V gives CDR1 MDHEN, CDR2 SYDVKM. Germline trimming cut 5 bases from V and 2 bases from J; bases unmatched to any gene: 3. CDR3 DNA: TGTGCCAGCAGTGAACAGGGGACTGGAAACACCATATATTTT. Its translation is CASSEQGTGNTIYF.

The J gene is TRBJ1-1, the V gene TRBV7-9; D possibly corresponds to TRBD1 (6 bases). V was trimmed by 0 bases and J by 8 bases, leaving 7 bases between them. Germline values: CDR1 SEHNR, CDR2 FQNEAQ (reference sequence). This CDR3 is 12 amino acids long. The chain's CDR3 is CASSLAGQEAFF. CDR3 coding DNA: TGTGCCAGCAGCTTAGCTGGACAGGAAGCTTTCTTT.

This clone has only a few counts. The chain uses TRBV2 and TRBJ2-5; D ambiguous. The CDR3 is 12 residues long. Germline CDR1 and CDR2: SNHLY and FYNNEI. V was clipped by 3 bases and J by 5 bases, with 7 bases between them. Here the CDR3 reads CASSERKETQYF. For the CDR3, the DNA is TGTGCCAGCAGTGAGAGGAAGGAGACCCAGTACTTC.

The chain joins TRBV29-1 to TRBJ1-5; the match to TRBD1 covers 12 bases. The CDR3 sequence is 16 residues long. J lost 2 bases, V lost 4 bases, and 6 bases had no gene match. Germline loops: CDR1 SQVTM, CDR2 ANQGSEA. The CDR3, as DNA: TGCAGCGTTGCCCCCGGGACAGGGGGCGGCAATCAGCCCCAGCATTTT. Its translation is CSVAPGTGGGNQPQHF.

The chain joins TRBV3-1 (or the pseudogene TRBV3-2) to TRBJ2-3; possible D gene TRBD2, 5 bases. Germline V CDR1 and CDR2: LGHDT, YNNKEL (reference sequence). This CDR3 comprises 14 residues. Trimming left V 3 bases short and J 3 bases short, with 10 bases between. The CDR3 nucleotides are TGTGCCAGCAGCCAGGACTTCGCTACAGATACGCAGTATTTT. This codes for CASSQDFATDTQYF.

The V call is TRBV28, the J call TRBJ1-1, with D possibly matching TRBD1 (6 bases). Germline assignment: CDR1 MDHEN and CDR2 SYDVKM. The CDR3 covers 13 residues. V lost 6 bases to trimming and J lost 4 bases, with 12 bases between them. CDR3 in amino acids: CASRTGLVTEAFF. CDR3 nucleotide sequence: TGTGCCAGCAGAACAGGGTTGGTCACTGAAGCTTTCTTT.

The chain couples TRBV5-4 to TRBJ1-1, with D tentatively TRBD1 (6 bases). This CDR3 spans 14 amino acids. Germline V gives CDR1 SGHNT, CDR2 YYREEE (reference sequence). Trimming removed 1 base from V and 4 bases from J, with 11 bases in between. The CDR3 sequence: CASSLPYRATEAFF. The CDR3 DNA follows: TGTGCCAGCAGCTTGCCCTACAGGGCCACTGAAGCTTTCTTT.

This chain uses TRBV28 with TRBJ2-2; 7 bases fit TRBD1. After removal of 4 bases from V and 3 bases from J, the junction contained 11 bases not matched to a gene. The germline V gene encodes CDR1 MDHEN and CDR2 SYDVKM. The CDR3 contains 17 residues. CDR3 in amino acids: CASSSYARQGYTGELFF. The CDR3 DNA is TGTGCCAGCAGTTCCTATGCGAGACAGGGTTACACCGGGGAGCTGTTTTTT. The variable domain in full, completed from reference TRBV28 and TRBJ2-2, reads DVKVTQSSRYLVKRTGEKVFLECVQDMDHENMFWYRQDPGLGLRLIYFSYDVKMKEKGDIPEGYSVSREKKERFSLILESASTNQTSMYLCASSSYARQGYTGELFFGEGSRLTVL.

The J gene is TRBJ2-5, the V gene TRBV11-2; D might be TRBD2 (7 bases). The CDR3 runs 13 residues. V was cut by 2 bases and J by 5 bases, with 9 bases left in between. CDR1 and CDR2 (germline): SGHAT, FQNNGV. The CDR3 coding sequence is TGTGCCAGCAGCTTATGGGGGGGCGAGACCCAGTACTTC. It is translated as CASSLWGGETQYF.

This clone has just one count. CDR3 DNA sequence: TGTGCCAGCAGTTACGGGCAGGGGGCATCTCAGCCCCAGCATTTT. Its protein product is CASSYGQGASQPQHF. The chain carries TRBV6-2 or TRBV6-3 and TRBJ1-5, with 8 bases matching TRBD1. Trimming cost V 2 bases and J 6 bases; bases outside gene matches: 6. This CDR3 is 15 amino acids long. CDR1 MNHEY and CDR2 SVGEGT come from the germline V gene.

The chain uses TRBV11-2 and TRBJ2-4; D may be TRBD2 (6 bases). The germline CDR1 and CDR2 sequences are SGHAT and FQNNGV. The CDR3 covers 19 residues. With 4 bases removed from V and 0 bases from J, the gap between germline ends came to 22 bases. The chain's CDR3 is CASSSERGSGNLAKNIQYF. The CDR3 coding sequence is TGTGCCAGCAGCTCCGAACGGGGGAGCGGAAACCTAGCCAAAAACATTCAGTACTTC.

This clone was found once. Here the CDR3 DNA reads TGTGCCAGCAGCCTAAGCCGACAGGGAGGTTCACCCCTCCACTTT. This encodes CASSLSRQGGSPLHF. V gene TRBV13 combines with J gene TRBJ1-6, with 7 bases fitting TRBD1. There are 15 residues in the CDR3. J was trimmed by 9 bases and V by 5 bases; bases with no gene match: 10. CDR1 is PRHDT and CDR2 is FYEKMQ in the germline V gene (reference sequence). The entire variable domain, with the rest obtained from reference TRBV13 and TRBJ1-6, is as follows: AAGVIQSPRHLIKEKRETATLKCYPIPRHDTVYWYQQGPGQDPQFLISFYEKMQSDKGSIPDRFSAQQFSDYHSELNMSSLELGDSALYFCASSLSRQGGSPLHFGNGTRLTVT.

The rearrangement uses TRBV10-3 and TRBJ1-1, with TRBD1 identical over 7 bases. The CDR3 runs 13 residues. The V gene's germline CDR1 is ENHRY and CDR2 SYGVKD. The V gene end was trimmed by 5 bases and the J gene end by 5 bases; junction bases not matched to a gene: 5. The CDR3 is CAISRQGYTEAFF. The CDR3 coding sequence is TGTGCCATCAGTAGACAGGGATATACTGAAGCTTTCTTT.

The CDR3 sequence: CASSLTSGQTEAFF. The CDR3 DNA is TGTGCCAGCAGCTTAACGTCTGGACAAACTGAAGCTTTCTTT. This chain connects TRBV7-2 to TRBJ1-1, with D maybe TRBD1 (5 bases). Germline CDR1 SGHTA, CDR2 FQGNSA. V shed 2 bases and J shed 5 bases, with 12 bases lying between them. CDR3 length equals 14 residues.

The chain recombines TRBV2 with TRBJ2-7; D might be TRBD2 (7 bases). In germline, CDR1 is SNHLY, CDR2 FYNNEI. V was shortened by 6 bases and J by 5 bases, with 17 bases between the two germline ends. This CDR3 has 14 amino acids. This CDR3 reads CASSRGREGDEQYF. The DNA of the CDR3 is TGTGCCAGCAGCAGGGGAAGGGAGGGCGACGAGCAGTACTTC.

The genes are TRBV28 and TRBJ1-5; D may be TRBD1 (6 bases). The CDR3 totals 15 residues. V shed 5 bases and J shed 2 bases, with 13 bases lying between them. CDR1 MDHEN and CDR2 SYDVKM come from the germline V gene. Here the CDR3 reads CASSIAGVGNQPQHF. The CDR3 region has the DNA TGTGCCAGCAGTATTGCAGGGGTAGGCAATCAGCCCCAGCATTTT. Supplemented by reference TRBV28 and TRBJ1-5, the full variable domain reads DVKVTQSSRYLVKRTGEKVFLECVQDMDHENMFWYRQDPGLGLRLIYFSYDVKMKEKGDIPEGYSVSREKKERFSLILESASTNQTSMYLCASSIAGVGNQPQHFGDGTRLSIL.

This clone was detected once. The rearrangement joins TRBV7-9 to TRBJ2-2; 9 bases line up with TRBD1. Germline V lookup: CDR1 SEHNR, CDR2 FQNEAQ (reference sequence). The CDR3 covers 13 residues. Unmatched junction bases numbered 5, after V lost 11 bases and J lost 4 bases. CDR3 in amino acids: CAGGDRATGELFF. CDR3 nucleotide sequence: TGTGCCGGCGGGGACAGGGCCACCGGGGAGCTGTTTTTT.

The gene calls are TRBV28 and TRBJ2-1; 9 nucleotides agree with TRBD1. This CDR3 comprises 16 residues. The V and J ends lost 4 bases and 9 bases, in that order; junction bases with no gene match: 13. Per germline, CDR1 MDHEN and CDR2 SYDVKM. The CDR3 sequence: CASSSLGQGWVGEQFF. For the CDR3, the DNA is TGTGCCAGCAGTTCTCTCGGACAGGGGTGGGTGGGTGAGCAGTTCTTC.

The gene calls are TRBV3-1 (or the pseudogene TRBV3-2) and TRBJ2-1, with TRBD2 matching 10 bases. Germline trimming cut 5 bases from V and 7 bases from J; bases unmatched to any gene: 14. Germline CDR1 LGHDT, CDR2 YNNKEL (reference sequence). The CDR3 consists of 17 residues. CDR3 protein: CASSTRTRAGGPNEQFF. In DNA form, the CDR3 reads TGTGCCAGCAGCACCCGCACTCGAGCGGGAGGGCCTAATGAGCAGTTCTTC.

CDR3 in DNA: TGTGCCAGCATCCTCCGGGACAGGGGTCCCCTCTATGGCTACACCTTC. Protein product: CASILRDRGPLYGYTF. The chain employs TRBV5-6 and TRBJ1-2, with 10 bases aligning to TRBD1. The CDR3 extends over 16 amino acids. Germline CDR1 and CDR2: SGHDT and YYEEEE. V was pared by 6 bases and J by 4 bases, with 12 bases of the junction left unmatched.

The chain couples TRBV2 to TRBJ2-7, with 7 bases identical to TRBD1. Germline V gene sequence: CDR1 SNHLY, CDR2 FYNNEI. The CDR3 has 15 residues. Unmatched junction bases numbered 11, after V lost 4 bases and J lost 5 bases. For the CDR3, the DNA is TGTGCCAGCAGTGTATGGCAGGGGGATTTAGACGAGCAGTACTTC. Encoded protein: CASSVWQGDLDEQYF.